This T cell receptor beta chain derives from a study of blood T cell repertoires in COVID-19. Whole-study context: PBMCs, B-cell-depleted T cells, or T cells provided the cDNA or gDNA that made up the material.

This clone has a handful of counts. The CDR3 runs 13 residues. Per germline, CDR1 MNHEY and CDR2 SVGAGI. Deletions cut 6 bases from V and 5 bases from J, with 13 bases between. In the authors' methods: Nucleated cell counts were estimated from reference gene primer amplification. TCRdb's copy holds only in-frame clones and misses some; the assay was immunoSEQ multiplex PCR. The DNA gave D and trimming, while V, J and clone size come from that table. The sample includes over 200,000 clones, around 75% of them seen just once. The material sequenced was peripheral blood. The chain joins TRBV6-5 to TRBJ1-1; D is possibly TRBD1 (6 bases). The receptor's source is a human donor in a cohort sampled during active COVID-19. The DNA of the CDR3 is TGTGCCAGCAGGAGGACAGCCGGGACTGAAGCTTTCTTT. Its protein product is CASRRTAGTEAFF.